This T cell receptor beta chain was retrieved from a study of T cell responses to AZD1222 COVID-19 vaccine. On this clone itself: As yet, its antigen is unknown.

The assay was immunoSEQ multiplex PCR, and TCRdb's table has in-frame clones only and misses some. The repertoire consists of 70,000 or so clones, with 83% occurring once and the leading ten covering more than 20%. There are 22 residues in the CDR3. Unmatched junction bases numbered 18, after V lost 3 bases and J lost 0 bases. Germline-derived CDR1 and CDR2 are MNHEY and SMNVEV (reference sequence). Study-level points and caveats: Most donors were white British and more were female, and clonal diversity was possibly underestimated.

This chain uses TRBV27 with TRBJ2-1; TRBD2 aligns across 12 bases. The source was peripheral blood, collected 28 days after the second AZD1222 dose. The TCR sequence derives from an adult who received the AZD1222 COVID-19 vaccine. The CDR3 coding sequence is TGTGCCAGCAGTTTGAGGCTGCTAGCGGGAGGGCTGGGTAGGGTCTCCTACAATGAGCAGTTCTTC. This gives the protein CASSLRLLAGGLGRVSYNEQFF.